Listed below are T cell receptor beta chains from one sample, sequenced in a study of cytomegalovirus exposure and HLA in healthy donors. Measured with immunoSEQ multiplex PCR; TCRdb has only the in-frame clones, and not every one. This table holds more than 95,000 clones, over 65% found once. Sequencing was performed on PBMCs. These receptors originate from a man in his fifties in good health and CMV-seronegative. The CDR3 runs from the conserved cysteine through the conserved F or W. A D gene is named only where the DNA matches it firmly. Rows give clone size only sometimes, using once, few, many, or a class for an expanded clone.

cdr3_aa: CASNDITGAHGYTF
cdr3_nt: TGTGCCAGCAACGATATTACAGGGGCTCATGGCTACACCTTC
clone_size: few
cdr3_length: 14
d_call: TRBD1
j_call: TRBJ1-2
v_call: TRBV6-5

cdr3_aa: CSSSFGQAEAFF
cdr3_nt: TGTTCCAGCAGCTTCGGACAGGCTGAAGCTTTCTTT
clone_size: -
cdr3_length: 12
d_call: TRBD1
j_call: TRBJ1-1
v_call: TRBV7-9

cdr3_aa: CATSRRMPGQGVIHGYTF
cdr3_nt: TGTGCCACCAGCAGACGGATGCCGGGACAGGGAGTGATTCATGGCTACACCTTC
clone_size: -
cdr3_length: 18
d_call: TRBD1
j_call: TRBJ1-2
v_call: TRBV15

cdr3_aa: CASSWVSTRSTDTQYF
cdr3_nt: TGTGCCAGCAGCTGGGTCTCGACACGAAGCACAGATACGCAGTATTTT
clone_size: once
cdr3_length: 16
d_call: -
j_call: TRBJ2-3
v_call: TRBV5-6

cdr3_aa: CASSIVATSGGTFDEQFF
cdr3_nt: TGTGCCAGTAGTATCGTTGCGACTAGCGGGGGAACGTTTGATGAGCAGTTCTTC
clone_size: -
cdr3_length: 18
d_call: TRBD2
j_call: TRBJ2-1
v_call: TRBV19

cdr3_aa: CASSFGTGGALADTQYF
cdr3_nt: TGTGCCAGCAGCTTCGGAACAGGGGGCGCGTTGGCAGATACGCAGTATTTT
clone_size: once
cdr3_length: 17
d_call: TRBD1
j_call: TRBJ2-3
v_call: TRBV7-9

cdr3_aa: CASSSDRVSFSPLHF
cdr3_nt: TGTGCCAGCAGCTCTGACAGGGTGAGTTTCTCACCCCTCCACTTT
clone_size: -
cdr3_length: 15
d_call: TRBD1
j_call: TRBJ1-6
v_call: TRBV7-9

cdr3_aa: CASRDLSGGGHNEQFF
cdr3_nt: TGTGCCAGCAGGGACCTGAGCGGGGGGGGACACAATGAGCAGTTCTTC
clone_size: -
cdr3_length: 16
d_call: TRBD2
j_call: TRBJ2-1
v_call: TRBV28

cdr3_aa: CASSLVAALNTGELFF
cdr3_nt: TGTGCCAGCAGCTTGGTTGCGGCCCTAAACACCGGGGAGCTGTTTTTT
clone_size: -
cdr3_length: 16
d_call: -
j_call: TRBJ2-2
v_call: TRBV5-4

cdr3_aa: CASSLDRNNEQFF
cdr3_nt: TGTGCCAGCAGCTTGGACAGAAACAATGAGCAGTTCTTC
clone_size: -
cdr3_length: 13
d_call: -
j_call: TRBJ2-1
v_call: TRBV6-4

cdr3_aa: CASRPPLGGGNEQFF
cdr3_nt: TGTGCCAGCAGACCCCCTTTAGGGGGGGGAAATGAGCAGTTCTTC
clone_size: -
cdr3_length: 15
d_call: -
j_call: TRBJ2-1
v_call: TRBV28

cdr3_aa: CASKDGGLGNEQFF
cdr3_nt: TGTGCCAGCAAAGACGGGGGGCTCGGCAATGAGCAGTTCTTC
clone_size: few
cdr3_length: 14
d_call: -
j_call: TRBJ2-1
v_call: TRBV27

cdr3_aa: CASSTGQGAHGYTF
cdr3_nt: TGTGCCAGCAGCACCGGACAGGGGGCGCATGGCTACACCTTC
clone_size: -
cdr3_length: 14
d_call: TRBD1
j_call: TRBJ1-2
v_call: TRBV9

cdr3_aa: CASSLDADLEAFF
cdr3_nt: TGTGCCAGCAGCTTAGACGCAGATTTAGAAGCTTTCTTT
clone_size: few
cdr3_length: 13
d_call: -
j_call: TRBJ1-1
v_call: TRBV7-9

cdr3_aa: CAWNTGGTVGGELFF
cdr3_nt: TGTGCCTGGAACACAGGCGGGACTGTGGGAGGGGAGCTGTTTTTT
clone_size: -
cdr3_length: 15
d_call: -
j_call: TRBJ2-2
v_call: TRBV30

cdr3_aa: CASSHPSGRNTEAFF
cdr3_nt: TGTGCCAGCAGCCATCCGAGTGGGAGGAACACTGAAGCTTTCTTT
clone_size: -
cdr3_length: 15
d_call: -
j_call: TRBJ1-1
v_call: TRBV7-2

cdr3_aa: CASSFQGKSGNTIYF
cdr3_nt: TGTGCCAGCTCATTCCAGGGAAAAAGTGGAAACACCATATATTTT
clone_size: -
cdr3_length: 15
d_call: -
j_call: TRBJ1-3
v_call: TRBV18

cdr3_aa: CASSFKETQYF
cdr3_nt: TGTGCCAGCAGCTTCAAAGAGACCCAGTACTTC
clone_size: once
cdr3_length: 11
d_call: -
j_call: TRBJ2-5
v_call: TRBV11-2

cdr3_aa: CASSFSTPTEAFF
cdr3_nt: TGTGCCAGCAGCTTCTCCACACCCACTGAAGCTTTCTTT
clone_size: once
cdr3_length: 13
d_call: -
j_call: TRBJ1-1
v_call: TRBV5-5

cdr3_aa: CASSLPGFRETQYF
cdr3_nt: TGTGCCAGCAGCTTACCGGGATTCCGCGAGACCCAGTACTTC
clone_size: -
cdr3_length: 14
d_call: -
j_call: TRBJ2-5
v_call: TRBV5-6

cdr3_aa: CASSAEGWQGDNEQFF
cdr3_nt: TGCGCCAGCAGCGCGGAGGGTTGGCAGGGGGACAATGAGCAGTTCTTC
clone_size: -
cdr3_length: 16
d_call: -
j_call: TRBJ2-1
v_call: TRBV5-1

cdr3_aa: CASSVAGTGAYEQYF
cdr3_nt: TGTGCCAGCAGCGTAGCGGGGACAGGGGCCTACGAGCAGTACTTC
clone_size: -
cdr3_length: 15
d_call: TRBD1
j_call: TRBJ2-7
v_call: TRBV9

cdr3_aa: CASSPSGGVADTQYF
cdr3_nt: TGTGCCAGCAGCCCGAGCGGGGGAGTAGCAGATACGCAGTATTTT
clone_size: once
cdr3_length: 15
d_call: TRBD2
j_call: TRBJ2-3
v_call: TRBV5-4

cdr3_aa: CASSQWWSSYEQYF
cdr3_nt: TGTGCCAGCAGTCAATGGTGGAGCTCCTACGAGCAGTACTTC
clone_size: -
cdr3_length: 14
d_call: -
j_call: TRBJ2-7
v_call: TRBV6-1

cdr3_aa: CASSLRTGPSNEQFF
cdr3_nt: TGTGCCAGCAGCTTACGGACAGGGCCCTCGAATGAGCAGTTCTTC
clone_size: -
cdr3_length: 15
d_call: TRBD1
j_call: TRBJ2-1
v_call: TRBV11-3

cdr3_aa: CASSPGGGGTDTQYF
cdr3_nt: TGTGCCAGTAGCCCGGGCGGGGGGGGTACAGATACGCAGTATTTT
clone_size: -
cdr3_length: 15
d_call: TRBD2
j_call: TRBJ2-3
v_call: TRBV19

cdr3_aa: CASSSLAGSSYNEQFF
cdr3_nt: TGTGCCAGCAGCTCCCTAGCGGGGAGCTCCTACAATGAGCAGTTCTTC
clone_size: few
cdr3_length: 16
d_call: TRBD2
j_call: TRBJ2-1
v_call: TRBV7-9